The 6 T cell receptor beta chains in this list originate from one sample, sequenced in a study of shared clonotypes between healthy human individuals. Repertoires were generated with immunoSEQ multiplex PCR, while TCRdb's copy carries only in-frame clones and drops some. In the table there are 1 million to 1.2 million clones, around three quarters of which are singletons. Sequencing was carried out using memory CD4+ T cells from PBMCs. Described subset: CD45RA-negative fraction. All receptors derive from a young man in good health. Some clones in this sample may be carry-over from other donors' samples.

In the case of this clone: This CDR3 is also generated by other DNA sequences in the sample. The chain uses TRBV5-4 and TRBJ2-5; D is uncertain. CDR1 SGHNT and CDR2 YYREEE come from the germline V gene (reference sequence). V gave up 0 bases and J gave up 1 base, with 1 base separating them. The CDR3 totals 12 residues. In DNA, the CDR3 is TGTGCCAGCAGCTTGGCCCAAGAGACCCAGTACTTC. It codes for CASSLAQETQYF. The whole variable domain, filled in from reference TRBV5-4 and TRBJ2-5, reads ETGVTQSPTHLIKTRGQQVTLRCSSQSGHNTVSWYQQALGQGPQFIFQYYREEENGRGNFPPRFSGLQFPNYSSELNVNALELDDSALYLCASSLAQETQYFGPGTRLLVL.

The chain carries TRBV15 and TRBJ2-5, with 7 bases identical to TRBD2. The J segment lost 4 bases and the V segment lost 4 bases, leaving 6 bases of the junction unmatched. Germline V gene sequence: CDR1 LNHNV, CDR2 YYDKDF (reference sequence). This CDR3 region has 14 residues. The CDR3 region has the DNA TGTGCCACCAGCACCCGTTCGGGGGGAGAGACCCAGTACTTC. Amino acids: CATSTRSGGETQYF.

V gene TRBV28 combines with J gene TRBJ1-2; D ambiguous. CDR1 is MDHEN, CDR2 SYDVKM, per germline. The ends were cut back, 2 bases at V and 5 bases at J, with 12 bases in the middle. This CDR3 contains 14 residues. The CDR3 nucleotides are TGTGCCAGCAGTTTAAAAAATACGGCGTATGGCTACACCTTC. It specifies CASSLKNTAYGYTF.

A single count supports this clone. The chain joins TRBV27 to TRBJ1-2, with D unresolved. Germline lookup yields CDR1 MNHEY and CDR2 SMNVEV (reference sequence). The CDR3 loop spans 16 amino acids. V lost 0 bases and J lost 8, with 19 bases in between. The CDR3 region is CASSLSPWGVQGGYTF. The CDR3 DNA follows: TGTGCCAGCAGTTTATCCCCATGGGGAGTTCAAGGCGGCTACACCTTC.

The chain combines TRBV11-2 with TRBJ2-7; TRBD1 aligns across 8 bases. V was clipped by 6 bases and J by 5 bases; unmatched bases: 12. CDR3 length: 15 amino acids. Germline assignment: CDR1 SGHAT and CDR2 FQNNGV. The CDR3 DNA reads TGTGCCAGCAGTCTTGCCGGGACAGGCCTCCACGAGCAGTACTTC. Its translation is CASSLAGTGLHEQYF.

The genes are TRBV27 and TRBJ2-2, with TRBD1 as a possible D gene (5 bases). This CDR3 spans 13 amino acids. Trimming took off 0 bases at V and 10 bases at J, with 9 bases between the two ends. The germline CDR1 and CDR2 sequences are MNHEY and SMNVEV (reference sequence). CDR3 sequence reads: CASSLSSREELFF. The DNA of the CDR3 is TGTGCCAGCAGTTTATCTTCCAGGGAGGAGCTGTTTTTT.